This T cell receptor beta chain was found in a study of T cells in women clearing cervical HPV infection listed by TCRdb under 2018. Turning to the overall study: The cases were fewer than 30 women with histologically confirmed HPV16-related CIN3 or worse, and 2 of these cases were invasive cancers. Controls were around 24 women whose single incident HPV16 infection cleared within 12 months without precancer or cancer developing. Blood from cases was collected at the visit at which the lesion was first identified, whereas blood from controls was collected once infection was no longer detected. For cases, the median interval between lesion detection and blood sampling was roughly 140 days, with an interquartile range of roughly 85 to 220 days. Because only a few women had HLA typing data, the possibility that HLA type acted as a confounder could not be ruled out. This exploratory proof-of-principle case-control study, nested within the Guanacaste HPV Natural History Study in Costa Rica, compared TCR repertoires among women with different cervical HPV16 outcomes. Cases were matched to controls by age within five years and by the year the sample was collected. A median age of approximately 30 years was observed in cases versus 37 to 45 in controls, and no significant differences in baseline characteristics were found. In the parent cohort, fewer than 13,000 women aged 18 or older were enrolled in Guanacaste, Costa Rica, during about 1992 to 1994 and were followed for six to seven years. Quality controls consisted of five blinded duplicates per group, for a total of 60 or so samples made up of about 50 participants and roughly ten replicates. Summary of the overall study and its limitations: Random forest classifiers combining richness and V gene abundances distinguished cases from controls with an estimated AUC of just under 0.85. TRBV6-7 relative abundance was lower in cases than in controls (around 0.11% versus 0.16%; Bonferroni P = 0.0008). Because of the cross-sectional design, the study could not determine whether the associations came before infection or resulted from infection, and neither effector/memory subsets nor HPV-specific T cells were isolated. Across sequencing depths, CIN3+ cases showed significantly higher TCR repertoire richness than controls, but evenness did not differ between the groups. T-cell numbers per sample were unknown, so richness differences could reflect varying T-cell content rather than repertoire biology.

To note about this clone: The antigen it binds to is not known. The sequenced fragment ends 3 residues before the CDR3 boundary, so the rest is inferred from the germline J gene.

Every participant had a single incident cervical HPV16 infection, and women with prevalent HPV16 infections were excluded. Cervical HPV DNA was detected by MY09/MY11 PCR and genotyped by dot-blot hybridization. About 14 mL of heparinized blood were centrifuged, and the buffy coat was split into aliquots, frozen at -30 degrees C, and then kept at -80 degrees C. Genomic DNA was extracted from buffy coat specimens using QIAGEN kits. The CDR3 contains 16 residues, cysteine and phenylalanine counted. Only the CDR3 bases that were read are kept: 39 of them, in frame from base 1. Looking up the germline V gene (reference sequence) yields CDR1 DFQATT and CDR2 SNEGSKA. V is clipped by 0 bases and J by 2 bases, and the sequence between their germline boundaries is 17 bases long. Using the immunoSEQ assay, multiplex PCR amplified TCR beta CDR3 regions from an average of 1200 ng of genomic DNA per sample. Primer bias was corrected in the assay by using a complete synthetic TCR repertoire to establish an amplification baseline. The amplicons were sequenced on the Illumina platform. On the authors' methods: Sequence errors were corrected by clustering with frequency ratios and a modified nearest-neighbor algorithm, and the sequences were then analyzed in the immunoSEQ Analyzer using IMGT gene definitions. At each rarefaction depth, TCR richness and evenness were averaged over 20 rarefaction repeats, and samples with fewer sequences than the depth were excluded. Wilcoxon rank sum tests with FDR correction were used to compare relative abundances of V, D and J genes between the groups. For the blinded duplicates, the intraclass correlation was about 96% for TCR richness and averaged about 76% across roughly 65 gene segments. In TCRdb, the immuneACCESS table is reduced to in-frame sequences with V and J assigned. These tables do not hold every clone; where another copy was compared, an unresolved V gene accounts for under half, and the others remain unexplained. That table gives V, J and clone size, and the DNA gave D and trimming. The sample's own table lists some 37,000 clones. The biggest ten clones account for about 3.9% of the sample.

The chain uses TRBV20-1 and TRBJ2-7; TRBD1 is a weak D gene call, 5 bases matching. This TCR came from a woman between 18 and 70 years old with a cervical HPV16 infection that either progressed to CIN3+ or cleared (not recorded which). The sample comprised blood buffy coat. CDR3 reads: CSARDPLAVGAYEQYF. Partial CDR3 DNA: TGCAGTGCTAGAGATCCTTTAGCCGTAGGGGCCTACGAG.